A single sample is the source of the 5 T cell receptor beta chains below, sequenced in a study of T-cell memory formation after mild COVID-19. One entry per CDR3 protein, called by TCRdb with MiXCR from the 5' RACE reads. The table has just over 150,000 distinct CDR3 sequences, around a third seen once. Source material: PBMCs or a T cell subset sorted from them (not recorded which). These receptor sequences come from an adult woman who had mild COVID-19 (a few samples of this study predate the infection). Cell type and time point are not known.

This sequence joins TRBV24-1 and TRBJ1-1; TRBD1 is a possible D gene (6 bases). The CDR3 runs 15 residues. The germline V and J ends were trimmed by 4 bases and 4 bases, with 15 bases remaining between them. Germline V lookup: CDR1 KGHDR, CDR2 SFDVKD. The DNA for the CDR3 is TGTGCCACCAGTGACCCCGGACAGCCTGGCACTGAAGCTTTCTTT. Translation gives CATSDPGQPGTEAFF.

The table lists this clonotype with a few counts. V and J are TRBV15 and TRBJ2-1, with TRBD2 matching 12 bases. The CDR3 runs to 18 residues. J gave up 9 bases and V 1 base, and 13 bases lay outside the gene matches. Per germline, CDR1 LNHNV and CDR2 YYDKDF (reference sequence). The CDR3 DNA reads TGTGCCACCAGCAGAGGTGGTTCGGCTAGCGGGAGGGAAGCTGAGCAGTTCTTC. Translating it yields CATSRGGSASGREAEQFF.

V and J are TRBV12-3 or TRBV12-4 and TRBJ2-7, with 8 nucleotides matching TRBD2. Trimming at V came to 5 bases and at J to 2 bases, leaving 14 bases not matched to a gene. The CDR3 is 17 residues long. CDR3 loop: CASSPRFYSGATYEQYF. For the CDR3, the DNA is TGTGCCAGCAGTCCTCGATTCTATAGCGGGGCCACCTACGAGCAGTACTTC.

The CDR3 coding sequence is TGCAGTGCTACCCTTACAGGCTTCACAGATACGCAGTATTTT. Protein product: CSATLTGFTDTQYF. The V call is TRBV20-1, the J call TRBJ2-3, with D possibly matching TRBD1 (5 bases). This CDR3 comprises 14 residues. V lost 4 bases to trimming and J lost 2 bases, with 13 bases between them. Germline lookup yields CDR1 DFQATT and CDR2 SNEGSKA (reference sequence).

In this sample, this clonotype turned up a few times. The V and J genes are TRBV3-1 and TRBJ2-7; possible D gene TRBD2, 6 bases. In germline, CDR1 is LGHDT, CDR2 YNNKEL (reference sequence). The CDR3 contains 17 residues. Trimming shortened V by 0 bases and J by 0 bases, and 15 bases separated the two germline ends. CDR3 DNA sequence: TGTGCCAGCAGCCAAGACCCTCTGCGGGATCGCTCCTACGAGCAGTACTTC. Protein sequence: CASSQDPLRDRSYEQYF.